This T cell receptor beta chain comes out of a study of blood T cell repertoires in COVID-19. Across the study: Italy, Spain and the United States were the sources of the convalescent and acute COVID-19 samples.

As processed by the authors: Amplified reference gene primers provided the basis for estimating nucleated cell counts. Sequenced by immunoSEQ multiplex PCR; TCRdb stores in-frame clones only, minus some. V and J calls and clone size follow that table, whereas D and trimming were derived from the DNA. This table has 70,000 or so clones, about 87% appearing once. The CDR3 spans 12 residues. Trimming removed 3 bases from V and 11 bases from J, with 13 bases in between. CDR1 is KGHSH and CDR2 is LQKENI in the germline V gene. The chain combines TRBV18 with TRBJ1-1; D possibly corresponds to TRBD1 (5 bases). Source material: peripheral blood. The sequence came from a woman older than 75 with active COVID-19. The chain's CDR3 is CASSPQGFWAFF. The CDR3 DNA is TGTGCCAGCTCACCCCAGGGATTTTGGGCTTTCTTT.